Below, 21 T cell receptor beta chains from the same sample are listed, as sequenced in a study of CD8 T cells in Susac syndrome (dated 2019 in TCRdb). The method behind the library was the immunoSEQ multiplex PCR assay. RNA was extracted using the RNeasy kit, and 0.5 to 1 microgram was reverse transcribed with random hexamers. Clones were called with MiXCR by TCRdb after fastp trimmed the public reads at Q25, and only in-frame beta chains were retained. One record per CDR3 amino acid sequence lists the most common genes and DNA. Across this sample there are roughly 50,000 distinct CDR3 sequences, with under 95% seen only once. The ten largest clones take up almost 0.55% of the sample. Sequences were obtained from CD8+ T cells from PBMCs. The receptors were sampled from a human donor in good health.

The V gene is TRBV19, the J gene TRBJ2-7, with 8 bases fitting TRBD2. The germline gives CDR1 LNHDA, CDR2 SQIVND (reference sequence). The CDR3 is 14 residues long. V dropped 4 bases and J dropped 2; count of bases not matched to a gene: 4. The DNA of the CDR3 is TGTGCCAGTAGTACGGGACTAGATGCCTACGAGCAGTACTTC. Protein: CASSTGLDAYEQYF. Using reference TRBV19 and TRBJ2-7 for the parts outside the CDR3, the full variable domain is DGGITQSPKYLFRKEGQNVTLSCEQNLNHDAMYWYRQDPGQGLRLIYYSQIVNDFQKGDIAEGYSVSREKKESFPLTVTSAQKNPTAFYLCASSTGLDAYEQYFGPGTRLTVT.

The CDR3 DNA is TGCGCCAGCAGCTTGATCGCAGATACGCAGTATTTT. Its translation is CASSLIADTQYF. The chain recombines TRBV5-1 with TRBJ2-3; D is unclear. Germline V gene sequence: CDR1 SGHRS, CDR2 YFSETQ. The CDR3 length is 12 residues. The germline V and J ends were trimmed by 1 base and 4 bases, with 4 bases remaining between them.

The CDR3 is CASSFLAGGDEQYF. The CDR3 nucleotides are TGTGCCAGCAGTTTCTTAGCGGGAGGTGACGAGCAGTACTTC. The chain couples TRBV27 to TRBJ2-7; 10 bases align to TRBD2. Germline CDR1 reads MNHEY; CDR2 reads SMNVEV (reference sequence). The V segment lost 3 bases and the J segment 5 bases; nucleotides outside the gene matches: 4. CDR3 size: 14 residues.

This chain joins TRBV12-3 or TRBV12-4 and TRBJ1-1; D is undetermined. The CDR3 runs to 14 residues. V lost 7 bases, J lost 0 bases, and 12 bases lay in between. The CDR3 coding sequence is TGTGCCAGCACCCTAGGGTTTATGAACACTGAAGCTTTCTTT. This sequence encodes CASTLGFMNTEAFF.

The chain employs TRBV28 and TRBJ2-7, with 8 bases matching TRBD2. With 3 bases clipped from V and 3 bases from J, the junction kept 7 bases outside the gene matches. The CDR3 contains 15 residues. Looked up from germline, CDR1 is MDHEN and CDR2 is SYDVKM. The chain's CDR3 is CASSFQGSGIYEQYF. The DNA for the CDR3 is TGTGCCAGCAGTTTCCAGGGTAGCGGGATCTACGAGCAGTACTTC.

The gene calls are TRBV24-1 and TRBJ2-3; 10 nucleotides match TRBD1. CDR1 and CDR2 (germline): KGHDR, SFDVKD. V was clipped by 3 bases and J by 3 bases; unmatched bases: 5. The CDR3 sequence is 16 residues long. In nucleotides, the CDR3 is TGTGCCACCAGTGATCAACGACAGGGGGCAACAGATACGCAGTATTTT. This codes for CATSDQRQGATDTQYF.

Details on this clonotype: This may be a read error, as it is one base from a much larger clone. The V call is TRBV7-7, the J call TRBJ2-1; 9 nucleotides align to TRBD2. Germline CDR1 and CDR2: SSHAT and FNYEAQ (reference sequence). The CDR3 extends over 15 amino acids. The CDR3 DNA reads as TGTGCTAGCAGCTTGAGTAGCGGGGGCCTCACTGAGCAGTTCTTC. Amino acids: CASSLSSGGLTEQFF.

J is TRBJ1-1 and V is TRBV5-1, with D perhaps TRBD1 (6 bases). The ends were cut back, 0 bases at V and 8 bases at J, with 14 bases in the middle. CDR1 and CDR2 from the germline V gene are SGHRS and YFSETQ. The length of the CDR3 is 14 residues. CDR3 sequence (DNA): TGCGCCAGCAGCTTGGTGGCGCCAGGGGAAGAAGCTTTCTTT. This encodes CASSLVAPGEEAFF.

V gene TRBV4-1 combines with J gene TRBJ2-3; D is uncertain. V was clipped by 1 base and J by 0 bases, with 8 bases between them. The CDR3 has 15 residues. Per germline, CDR1 MGHRA and CDR2 YSYEKL. CDR3 protein: CASSQGTASTDTQYF. The CDR3 DNA reads as TGCGCCAGCAGCCAAGGGACGGCTAGCACAGATACGCAGTATTTT.

The V gene is TRBV7-9, the J gene TRBJ2-3; D perhaps matches TRBD1 (6 bases). Trimming took 5 bases from V and 2 from J, leaving 17 bases between them. This CDR3 region has 16 residues. Per germline, CDR1 SEHNR and CDR2 FQNEAQ (reference sequence). The CDR3 loop is CASSPGTRGVTDTQYF. The CDR3, as DNA: TGTGCCAGCAGCCCCGGGACCAGGGGCGTCACAGATACGCAGTATTTT.

V is TRBV24-1 and J is TRBJ2-6; a weak D match, TRBD2 (6 bases). Per germline, CDR1 KGHDR and CDR2 SFDVKD. This CDR3 spans 17 amino acids. Trimming stripped 5 bases from V and 0 bases from J, with 13 bases between. CDR3 DNA sequence: TGTGCCACCAGTGCTTGGCAGACTAGCTCTGGGGCCAACGTCCTGACTTTC. Its protein product is CATSAWQTSSGANVLTF.

The V gene is TRBV9, the J gene TRBJ1-2; 8 positions agree with TRBD1. V lost 3 bases, J lost 5 bases, and 6 bases stayed unmatched. This CDR3 spans 14 amino acids. From germline, CDR1 is SGDLS and CDR2 YYNGEE. The CDR3 DNA reads TGTGCCAGCAGCGCCTCAGGGGGCGCATATGGCTACACCTTC. Protein product: CASSASGGAYGYTF.

This chain connects TRBV6-1 to TRBJ2-3; D is unresolved. The germline CDR1 and CDR2 sequences are MNHNS and SASEGT. Trimming removed 8 bases from V and 0 bases from J, with 9 bases in between. The CDR3 extends over 13 amino acids. The CDR3 coding sequence is TGTGCCAGCTACCGCCTTAGCACAGATACGCAGTATTTT. Its translation is CASYRLSTDTQYF.

The chain combines TRBV7-2 with TRBJ1-1, with D unresolved. The CDR3 has 12 residues. Trimming shortened V by 2 bases and J by 5 bases, and 6 bases separated the two germline ends. Germline values: CDR1 SGHTA, CDR2 FQGNSA. CDR3 residues: CASSLTRTEAFF. The CDR3 DNA follows: TGTGCCAGCAGCTTAACTAGGACTGAAGCTTTCTTT.

This clonotype has a single count. The V call is TRBV13, the J call TRBJ2-1; 10 nucleotides agree with TRBD2. Losses at the gene ends were 0 bases for V and 6 bases for J; bases not matched to a gene: 2. The CDR3 contains 15 residues. The germline CDR1 and CDR2 sequences are PRHDT and FYEKMQ (reference sequence). The CDR3 DNA reads TGTGCCAGCAGCTTAGGACTAGCGGGGAGCAATGAGCAGTTCTTC. Its protein product is CASSLGLAGSNEQFF.

The V and J genes are TRBV4-1 and TRBJ2-1; 12 positions match TRBD2. The V and J ends lost 3 bases and 7 bases, in that order; junction bases with no gene match: 13. CDR3 length equals 18 residues. The V gene's germline CDR1 is MGHRA and CDR2 YSYEKL. The CDR3 coding sequence is TGCGCCAGCAGCCAGACGACTAGCGGGAGCATTCCAAGGAATGAGCAGTTCTTC. Its translation: CASSQTTSGSIPRNEQFF.

The rearrangement uses TRBV5-1 and TRBJ1-5; D not resolved. Germline values: CDR1 SGHRS, CDR2 YFSETQ. CDR3 length equals 16 residues. The V end was cut by 0 bases, the J end by 0 bases, with 10 bases between. The CDR3 protein is CASSLDPGDSNQPQHF. As DNA, the CDR3 is TGCGCCAGCAGCTTGGATCCAGGCGATAGCAATCAGCCCCAGCATTTT.

The chain has TRBV28 and TRBJ2-7, with 13 bases lining up with TRBD2. Germline CDR1 reads MDHEN; CDR2 reads SYDVKM. CDR3 length equals 14 residues. V lost 3 bases, J lost 7 bases, and 3 bases stayed unmatched. The CDR3 nucleotides are TGTGCCAGCAGTTTTGGACTAGCGGGAGTTGAGCAGTACTTC. Amino acids: CASSFGLAGVEQYF.

The chain couples TRBV27 to TRBJ1-5; D is unclear. Germline V gives CDR1 MNHEY, CDR2 SMNVEV (reference sequence). The ends were cut back, 4 bases at V and 6 bases at J, with 7 bases in the middle. The CDR3 totals 12 residues. In nucleotides, the CDR3 is TGTGCCAGCAGTTGGTGGGCTCAGCCCCAGCATTTT. It translates to CASSWWAQPQHF.

The CDR3 loop is CASSPGAGDRAQHF. In DNA form, the CDR3 reads TGTGCCAGCTCACCAGGGGCAGGGGATCGGGCCCAGCATTTT. The chain links TRBV18 to TRBJ1-5; TRBD1 might be the D (6 bases). Germline CDR1 reads KGHSH; CDR2 reads LQKENI. The CDR3 length is 14 residues. Deletions cut 2 bases from V and 11 bases from J, with 16 bases between.

The rearrangement links TRBV6-5 to TRBJ1-2; perhaps TRBD1 as D (5 bases). The CDR3 is 13 amino acids. Trimming took off 2 bases at V and 6 bases at J, with 10 bases between the two ends. The germline V gene encodes CDR1 MNHEY and CDR2 SVGAGI. CDR3 sequence: CASSYGGDDGYTF. CDR3 nucleotides: TGTGCCAGCAGTTACGGGGGGGACGATGGCTACACCTTC.